The sequence of this TCR beta chain was determined in a study of human T cells and chemical hapten exposure. On the study more broadly: All through the approximately 24-week study, the scalp of each patient received diphenylcyclopropenone doses weekly. Overall study results and limits: Expanded TCRs clustered into significantly more large CDR3 similarity groups than controls, the analysis revealed.

The CDR3 loop spans 15 amino acids. Trimming stripped 0 bases from V and 4 bases from J, with 12 bases between. Germline CDR1 and CDR2: LGHNA and YSLEER. This clonotype is categorized as medium-sized. The target antigen is unknown. Time point specified: patch test 2, 6 weeks after DPC sensitization. This sample's treatment: therapeutic diphenylcyclopropenone sensitization with weekly scalp DPC. At patch-test visits, sampling came before the patch test. Library construction involved attaching unique molecular identifiers to individual cDNA molecules, which allowed quantitative, reproducible TCR counting. TCRdb independently ran MiXCR on the RACE reads; one entry per CDR3 protein. The table has tens of thousands of distinct CDR3 sequences, 8.5% to 10% seen once; the top ten hold approximately 15%.

V usage is TRBV4-3 and J usage is TRBJ1-2, with TRBD1 as a possible D gene (6 bases). This TCR was recovered from a woman in her 40s with alopecia areata. Some clones in this sample may be carry-over from other donors' samples. Sequenced material: whole blood, taken in connection with sensitization to the hapten diphenylcyclopropenone (DPC). The CDR3 here is CASSQELQGLYGYTF. The CDR3 DNA follows: TGCGCCAGCAGCCAAGAGCTACAGGGACTCTATGGCTACACCTTC.